This TCR beta chain emerged from a study of cytotoxic CD8 clonotypes in ibrutinib-treated CLL (dated by TCRdb to about 2021). With respect to the entire study: The cohort had about a dozen relapsed/refractory and approximately 15 treatment-naive patients; fewer than 18 were IGHV unmutated. Partial responses were observed in around 25 patients and complete responses in 2; after a median follow-up of around 68 months, remission was maintained in around 14 patients and progression was observed in roughly twelve. Response samples were taken after a median of approximately 12 months on treatment, ranging from about 6 to 36 months. An average of about 250,000 productive templates and 80,000 to 95,000 productive rearrangements was obtained per sample. Longitudinal samples were obtainable from about 30% of the 86 participants in the trial. Cryopreserved peripheral blood mononuclear cells were obtained before treatment, at response, and at either sustained remission or disease progression. All remission and progressive disease samples were collected while patients were still receiving ibrutinib.

From a lookup of the germline V gene (reference sequence), CDR1 and CDR2 are LNHDA and SQIVND. Unmatched junction bases come to 4, with V trimmed by 3 bases and J by 5 bases. Its CDR3 holds 15 amino acids, cysteine through phenylalanine. This entry keeps only the CDR3 DNA: 45 bases, framed from base 1. General study outcomes and caveats: At ibrutinib response clonality went up, during sustained remission it held steady, and at progression it dropped back toward baseline. Lymph node repertoires were not examined, and the timing of sampling was not matched between patients in sustained remission and those whose disease progressed. At baseline, clonality was higher than in age-matched healthy donors and showed a strong correlation with circulating CD8+ T-cell counts. Public clonotypes were rare and either shrank or stayed stable during treatment, and the rise in clonality at ibrutinib response reflected expansion of private clonotypes.

On a MiSeq, deep resolution sequencing aimed for a depth between 1 in 1 million and 1 in 200,000 T cells, with each clonotype covered approximately 9.8x on average. The immunoSEQ hsTCRB Kit was used to generate TCR beta libraries. Regarding the original processing steps: Data were analyzed with ImmunoSEQ Data Assistant and ImmunoSEQ Analyzer, with V, D and J genes assigned per IMGT definitions. Clonality, with values ranging from 0 to 1, was calculated as one minus the normalized Shannon entropy of productive rearrangement frequencies. Only overrepresented clonotypes making up at least 0.05% of each patient's repertoire were included in the public clonotype analysis. Thirteen age-matched healthy donor repertoires from immuneACCESS served as clonality controls. TCRdb re-hosts the immuneACCESS table, in-frame sequences only. Its copies lack some clones; in the studies checked, an unresolved V gene accounts for under half of them, and the cause for the rest is not known. D and trimming come from the DNA, and the V and J calls and clone size come from that table. For this sample there are approximately 200,000 clones; approximately 72% appear just once. The top ten hold roughly 12% of the sample.

This clone was counted once. No cognate antigen has been identified for it. Base qualities were left out, and no much larger clone turns up one base away. Read against the paper, the sample's time point label means: around 25 months on ibrutinib. For TCR beta library preparation, roughly 2 micrograms of genomic DNA was extracted from cryopreserved PBMCs. High-throughput TCR beta sequencing was performed on longitudinal blood samples from CLL patients receiving ibrutinib monotherapy. The patients took part in an open-label, single-center phase 2 trial of ibrutinib monotherapy. This TCR was sampled from a human donor with chronic lymphocytic leukemia. The material sequenced was PBMCs, taken after 24 months of ibrutinib treatment. The rearranged chain carries TRBV19 and TRBJ2-5; TRBD2 matches 12 bases in the middle. In nucleotides, the sequence is TGTGCCAGTAGTATTTCTAGCGGGAGGGGTGAGACCCAGTACTTC. It encodes CASSISSGRGETQYF.